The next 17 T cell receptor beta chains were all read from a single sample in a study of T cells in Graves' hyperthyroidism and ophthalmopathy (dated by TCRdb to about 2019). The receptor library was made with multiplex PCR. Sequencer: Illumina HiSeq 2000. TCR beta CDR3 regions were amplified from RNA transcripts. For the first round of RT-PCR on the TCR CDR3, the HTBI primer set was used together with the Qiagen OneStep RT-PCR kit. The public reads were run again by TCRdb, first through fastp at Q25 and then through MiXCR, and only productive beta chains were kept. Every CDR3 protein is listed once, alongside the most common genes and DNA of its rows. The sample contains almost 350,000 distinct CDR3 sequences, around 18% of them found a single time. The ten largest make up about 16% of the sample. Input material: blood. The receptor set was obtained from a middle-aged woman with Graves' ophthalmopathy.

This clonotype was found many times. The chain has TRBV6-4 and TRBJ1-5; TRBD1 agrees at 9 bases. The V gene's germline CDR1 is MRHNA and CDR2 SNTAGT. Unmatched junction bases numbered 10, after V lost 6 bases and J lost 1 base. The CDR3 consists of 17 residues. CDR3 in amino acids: CASSRPGTGLSNQPQHF. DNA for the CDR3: TGTGCCAGCAGCCGTCCCGGGACAGGGCTCAGCAATCAGCCCCAGCATTTT.

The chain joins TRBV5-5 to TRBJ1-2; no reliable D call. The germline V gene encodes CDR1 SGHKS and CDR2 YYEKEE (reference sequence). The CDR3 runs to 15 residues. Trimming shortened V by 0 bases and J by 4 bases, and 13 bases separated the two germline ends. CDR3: CASSLEDLVIYGYTF. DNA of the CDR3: TGTGCCAGCAGCTTGGAAGATCTCGTTATCTATGGCTACACCTTC.

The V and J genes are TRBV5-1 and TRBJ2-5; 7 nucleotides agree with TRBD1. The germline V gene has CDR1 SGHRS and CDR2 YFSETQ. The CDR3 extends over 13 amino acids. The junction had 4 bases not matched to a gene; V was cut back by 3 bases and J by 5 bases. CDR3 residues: CASSSQGLETQYF. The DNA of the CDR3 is TGCGCCAGCAGCTCACAGGGGCTTGAGACCCAGTACTTC.

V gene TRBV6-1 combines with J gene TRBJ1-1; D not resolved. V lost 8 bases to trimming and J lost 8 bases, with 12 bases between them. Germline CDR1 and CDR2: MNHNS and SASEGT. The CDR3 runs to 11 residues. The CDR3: CASAVRLEAFF. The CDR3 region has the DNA TGTGCCAGCGCAGTCCGGCTAGAAGCTTTCTTT.

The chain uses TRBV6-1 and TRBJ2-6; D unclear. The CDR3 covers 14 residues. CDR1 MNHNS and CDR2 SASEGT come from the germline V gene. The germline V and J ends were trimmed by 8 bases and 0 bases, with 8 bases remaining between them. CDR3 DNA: TGTGCCAGCCAATCTGGCTCTGGGGCCAACGTCCTGACTTTC. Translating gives CASQSGSGANVLTF.

The CDR3 loop is CASSYSGGLGYEQYF. The CDR3, as DNA: TGTGCCAGCAGTTACTCGGGGGGCTTGGGCTACGAGCAGTACTTC. The rearrangement joins TRBV6-2 or TRBV6-3 to TRBJ2-7; D is perhaps TRBD1 or TRBD2 (6 bases each). The germline V gene has CDR1 MNHEY and CDR2 SVGEGT. This CDR3 comprises 15 residues. V was trimmed by 0 bases and J by 3 bases, leaving 12 bases between them.

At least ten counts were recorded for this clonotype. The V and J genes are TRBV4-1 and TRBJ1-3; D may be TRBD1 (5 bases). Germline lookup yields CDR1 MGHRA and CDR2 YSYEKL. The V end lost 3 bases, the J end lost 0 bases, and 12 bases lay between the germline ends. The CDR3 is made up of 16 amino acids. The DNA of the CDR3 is TGCGCCAGCAGCCAGGGGCAGCTCTACTCTGGAAACACCATATATTTT. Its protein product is CASSQGQLYSGNTIYF.

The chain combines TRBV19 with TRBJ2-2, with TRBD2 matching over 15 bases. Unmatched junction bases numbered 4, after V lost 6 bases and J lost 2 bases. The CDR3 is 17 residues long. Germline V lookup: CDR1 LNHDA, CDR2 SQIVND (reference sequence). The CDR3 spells CASRRTSGRVNTGELFF. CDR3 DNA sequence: TGTGCCAGTAGGCGGACTAGCGGGAGGGTCAACACCGGGGAGCTGTTTTTT.

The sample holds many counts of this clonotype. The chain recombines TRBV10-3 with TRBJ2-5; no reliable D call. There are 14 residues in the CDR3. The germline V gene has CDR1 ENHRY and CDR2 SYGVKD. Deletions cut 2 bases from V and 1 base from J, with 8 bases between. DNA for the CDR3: TGTGCCATCAGTGAGAAGGGTCCCCAAGAGACCCAGTACTTC. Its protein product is CAISEKGPQETQYF.

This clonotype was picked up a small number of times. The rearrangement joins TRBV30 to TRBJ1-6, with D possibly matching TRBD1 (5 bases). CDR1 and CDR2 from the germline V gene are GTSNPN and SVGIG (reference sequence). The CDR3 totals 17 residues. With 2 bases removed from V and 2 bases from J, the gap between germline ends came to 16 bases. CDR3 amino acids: CAWSKTNRQTYNSPLHF. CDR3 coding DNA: TGTGCCTGGAGTAAAACAAACCGACAGACCTATAATTCACCCCTCCACTTT.

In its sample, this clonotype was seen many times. The DNA of the CDR3 is TGTGCCAGCAGTTACTCCTCCAGGGGTTACTACGAGCAGTACTTC. Translating it yields CASSYSSRGYYEQYF. This chain links TRBV6-5 with TRBJ2-7; weak D call: TRBD1 (6 bases). In germline, CDR1 is MNHEY, CDR2 SVGAGI. Deletions cut 0 bases from V and 3 bases from J, with 12 bases between. The CDR3 contains 15 residues.

The CDR3 nucleotides read TGCAGTGCTAGAAGGAGCTCGGGGTTAAGTCCCGTCCCATACGAGCAGTACTTC. Amino acids: CSARRSSGLSPVPYEQYF. The chain is built from TRBV20-1 and TRBJ2-7; a weak D match, TRBD2 (5 bases). V lost 2 bases to trimming and J lost 4 bases, with 27 bases between them. The CDR3 length is 18 residues. CDR1 DFQATT and CDR2 SNEGSKA come from the germline V gene (reference sequence).

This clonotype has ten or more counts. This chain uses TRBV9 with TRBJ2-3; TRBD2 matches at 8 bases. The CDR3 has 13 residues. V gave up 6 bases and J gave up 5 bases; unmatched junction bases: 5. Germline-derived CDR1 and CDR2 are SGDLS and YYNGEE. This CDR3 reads CASNGLAGDTQYF. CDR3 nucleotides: TGTGCCAGCAATGGGCTAGCGGGAGATACGCAGTATTTT.

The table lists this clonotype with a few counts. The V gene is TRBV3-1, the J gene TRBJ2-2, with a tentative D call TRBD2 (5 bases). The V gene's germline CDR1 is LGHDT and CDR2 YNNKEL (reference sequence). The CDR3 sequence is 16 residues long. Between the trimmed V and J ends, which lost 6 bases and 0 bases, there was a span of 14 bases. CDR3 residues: CASRATSSANTGELFF. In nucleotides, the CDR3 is TGTGCCAGCAGGGCCACTAGTTCTGCGAACACCGGGGAGCTGTTTTTT.

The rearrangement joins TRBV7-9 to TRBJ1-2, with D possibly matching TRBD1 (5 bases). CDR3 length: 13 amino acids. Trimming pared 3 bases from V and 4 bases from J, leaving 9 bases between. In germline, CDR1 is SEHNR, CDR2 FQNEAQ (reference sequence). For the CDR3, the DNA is TGTGCCAGCAGCTTGGGGGACCTCTATGGCTACACCTTC. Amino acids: CASSLGDLYGYTF.

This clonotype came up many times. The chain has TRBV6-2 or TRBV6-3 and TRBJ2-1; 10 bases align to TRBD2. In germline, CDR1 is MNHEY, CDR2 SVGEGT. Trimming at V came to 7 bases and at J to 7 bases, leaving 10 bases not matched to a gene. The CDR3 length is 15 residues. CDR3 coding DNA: TGTGCCAGCACCCGAGCGGGAGGGAAGGCTAATGAGCAGTTCTTC. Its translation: CASTRAGGKANEQFF.

This CDR3 is CASSLAQGQTQYF. The CDR3 DNA reads as TGCGCCAGCAGCTTGGCACAGGGCCAGACCCAGTACTTC. The V and J genes are TRBV5-1 and TRBJ2-5; D might be TRBD1 (6 bases). This CDR3 is 13 amino acids long. CDR1 and CDR2 from the germline V gene are SGHRS and YFSETQ. The V end lost 0 bases, the J end lost 6 bases, and 9 bases lay between the germline ends. The whole variable domain, remainder taken from reference TRBV5-1 and TRBJ2-5, is KAGVTQTPRYLIKTRGQQVTLSCSPISGHRSVSWYQQTPGQGLQFLFEYFSETQRNKGNFPGRFSGRQFSNSRSEMNVSTLELGDSALYLCASSLAQGQTQYFGPGTRLLVL.